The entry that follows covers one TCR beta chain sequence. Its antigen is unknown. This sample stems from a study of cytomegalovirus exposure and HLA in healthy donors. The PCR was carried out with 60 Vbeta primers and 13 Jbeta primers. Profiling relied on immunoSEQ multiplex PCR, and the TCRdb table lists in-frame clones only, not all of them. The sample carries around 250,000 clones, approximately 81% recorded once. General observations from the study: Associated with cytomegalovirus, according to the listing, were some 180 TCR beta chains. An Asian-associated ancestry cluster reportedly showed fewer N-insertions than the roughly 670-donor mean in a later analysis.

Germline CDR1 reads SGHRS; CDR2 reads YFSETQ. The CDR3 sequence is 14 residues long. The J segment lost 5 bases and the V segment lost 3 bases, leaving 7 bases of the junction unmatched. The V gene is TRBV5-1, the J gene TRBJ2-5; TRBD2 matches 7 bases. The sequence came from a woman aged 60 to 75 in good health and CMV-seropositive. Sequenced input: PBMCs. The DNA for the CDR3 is TGCGCCAGCAGCTGGGAGGGAGGAGGGGAGACCCAGTACTTC. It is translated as CASSWEGGGETQYF.